This T cell receptor beta chain was observed in a study of vaccination and CD4 T cells after COVID-19. Study context: Post-COVID draws came a median roughly 100 days after diagnosis (range 35 to 161). Stimulation used overlapping spike peptides from SARS-CoV-2, HCoV-NL63, HCoV-OC43 and HCoV-229E.

By share, this clonotype ranks as medium-sized. Its specificity is unknown. Indicated treatment: roughly 10-day PBMC culture with coronavirus spike peptide pools or control peptides (ViraFEST assay). CD4+ T lymphocytes from the unexposed donor were collected before the COVID-19 pandemic (2011-2018). Cultured CD4+ T cell DNA underwent sequencing with the Oncomine TCR Beta short-read assay. Cultures of CD4+ T cells served as the source for extracting genomic DNA. MiXCR was run by TCRdb on the PCR reads, yielding one entry per CDR3 protein. This sample has 7,000 to 8,500 distinct CDR3 sequences, with 35% found just once. The sequence was collected from a human donor in good health. The specimen was CD4+ T cells from blood, cultured in vitro.

In DNA, the CDR3 is TGTGCCACCAGTGAACGGGACGGCAGCCCCCAGCATTTT. Its translation is CATSERDGSPQHF. V is TRBV24-1 and J is TRBJ1-5, with D possibly TRBD1 on 5 matching bases. The germline V gene encodes CDR1 KGHDR and CDR2 SFDVKD. Deletions cut 4 bases from V and 10 bases from J, with 13 bases between. This CDR3 is 13 amino acids long.